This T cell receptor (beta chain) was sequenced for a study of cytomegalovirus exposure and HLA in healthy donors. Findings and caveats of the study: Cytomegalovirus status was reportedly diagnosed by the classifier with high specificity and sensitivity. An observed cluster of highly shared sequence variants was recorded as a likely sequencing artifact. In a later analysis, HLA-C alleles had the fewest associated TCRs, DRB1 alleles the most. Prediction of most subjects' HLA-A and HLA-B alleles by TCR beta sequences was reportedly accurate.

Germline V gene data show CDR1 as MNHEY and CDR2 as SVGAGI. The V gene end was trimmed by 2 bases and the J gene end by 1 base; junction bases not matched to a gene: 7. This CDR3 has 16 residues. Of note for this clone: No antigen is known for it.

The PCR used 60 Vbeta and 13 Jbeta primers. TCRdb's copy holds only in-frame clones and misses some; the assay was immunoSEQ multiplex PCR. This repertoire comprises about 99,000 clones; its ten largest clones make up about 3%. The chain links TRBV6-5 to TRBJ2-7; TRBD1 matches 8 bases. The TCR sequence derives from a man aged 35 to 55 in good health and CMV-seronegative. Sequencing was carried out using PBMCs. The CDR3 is CASSYGPGGLSYEQYF. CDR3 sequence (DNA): TGTGCCAGCAGTTACGGGCCAGGGGGCCTTTCCTACGAGCAGTACTTC.